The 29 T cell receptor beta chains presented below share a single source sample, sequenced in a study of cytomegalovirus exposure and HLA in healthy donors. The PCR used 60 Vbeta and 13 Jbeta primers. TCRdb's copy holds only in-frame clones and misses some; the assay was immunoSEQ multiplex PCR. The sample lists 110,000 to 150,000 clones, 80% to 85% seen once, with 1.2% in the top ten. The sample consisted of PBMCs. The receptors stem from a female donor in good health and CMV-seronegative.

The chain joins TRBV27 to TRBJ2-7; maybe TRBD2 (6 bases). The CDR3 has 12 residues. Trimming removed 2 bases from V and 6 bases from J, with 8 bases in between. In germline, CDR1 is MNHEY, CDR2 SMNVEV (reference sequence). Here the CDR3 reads CASSLEGGEQYF. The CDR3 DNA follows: TGTGCCAGCAGTTTAGAGGGAGGCGAGCAGTACTTC.

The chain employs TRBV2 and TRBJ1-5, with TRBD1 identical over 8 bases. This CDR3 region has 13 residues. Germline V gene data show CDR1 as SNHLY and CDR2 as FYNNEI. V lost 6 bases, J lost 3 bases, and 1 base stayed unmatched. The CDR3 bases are TGTGCCAGCAGGGGACAGGACAATCAGCCCCAGCATTTT. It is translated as CASRGQDNQPQHF.

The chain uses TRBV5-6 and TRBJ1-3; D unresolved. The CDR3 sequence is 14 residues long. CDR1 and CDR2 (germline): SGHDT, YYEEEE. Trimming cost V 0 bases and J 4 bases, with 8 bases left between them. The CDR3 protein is CASSLAVQGNTIYF. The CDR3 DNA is TGTGCCAGCAGCTTGGCCGTACAGGGAAACACCATATATTTT.

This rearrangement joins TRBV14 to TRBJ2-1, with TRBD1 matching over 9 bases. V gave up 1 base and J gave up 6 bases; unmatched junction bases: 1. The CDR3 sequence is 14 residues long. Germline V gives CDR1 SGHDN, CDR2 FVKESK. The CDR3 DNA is TGTGCCAGCAGCCAAGCGACAGGGGGCAATGAGCAGTTCTTC. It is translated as CASSQATGGNEQFF.

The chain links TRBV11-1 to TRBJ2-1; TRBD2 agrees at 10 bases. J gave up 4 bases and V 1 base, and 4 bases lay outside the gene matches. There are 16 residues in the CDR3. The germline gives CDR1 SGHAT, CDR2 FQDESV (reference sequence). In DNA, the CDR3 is TGTGCCAGCAGCTTAGTTAGGGGACTAGCGTACAATGAGCAGTTCTTC. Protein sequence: CASSLVRGLAYNEQFF.

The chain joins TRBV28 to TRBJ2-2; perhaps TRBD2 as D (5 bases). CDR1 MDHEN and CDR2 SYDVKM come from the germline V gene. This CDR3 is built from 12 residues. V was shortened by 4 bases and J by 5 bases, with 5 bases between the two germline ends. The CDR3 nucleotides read TGTGCCAGCAGTTCGGGGACCGGGGAGCTGTTTTTT. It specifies CASSSGTGELFF.

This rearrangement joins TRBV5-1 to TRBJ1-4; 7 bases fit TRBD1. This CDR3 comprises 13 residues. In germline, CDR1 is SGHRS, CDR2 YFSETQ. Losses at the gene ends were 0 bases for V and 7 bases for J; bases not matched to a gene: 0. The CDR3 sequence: CASSLDRGEKLFF. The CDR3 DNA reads TGCGCCAGCAGCTTGGACAGGGGTGAAAAACTGTTTTTT.

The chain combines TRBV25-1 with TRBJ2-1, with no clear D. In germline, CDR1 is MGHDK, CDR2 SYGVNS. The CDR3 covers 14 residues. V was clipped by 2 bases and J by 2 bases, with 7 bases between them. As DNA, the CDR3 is TGTGCCAGCAGTGAAGAGAGAACCTACAATGAGCAGTTCTTC. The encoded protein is CASSEERTYNEQFF.

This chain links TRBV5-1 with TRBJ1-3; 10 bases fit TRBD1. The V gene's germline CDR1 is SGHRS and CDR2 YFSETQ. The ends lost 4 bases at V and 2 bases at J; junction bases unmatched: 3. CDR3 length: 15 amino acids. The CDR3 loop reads CASSPGTGAGNTIYF. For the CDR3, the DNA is TGCGCCAGCAGCCCCGGGACAGGGGCTGGAAACACCATATATTTT.

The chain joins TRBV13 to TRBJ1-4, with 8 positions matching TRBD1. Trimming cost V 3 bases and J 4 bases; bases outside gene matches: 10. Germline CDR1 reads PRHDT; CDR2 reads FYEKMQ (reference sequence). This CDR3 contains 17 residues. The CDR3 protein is CASSFRPLQGGNEKLFF. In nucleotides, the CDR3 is TGTGCCAGCAGCTTCCGTCCGTTACAGGGGGGTAATGAAAAACTGTTTTTT.

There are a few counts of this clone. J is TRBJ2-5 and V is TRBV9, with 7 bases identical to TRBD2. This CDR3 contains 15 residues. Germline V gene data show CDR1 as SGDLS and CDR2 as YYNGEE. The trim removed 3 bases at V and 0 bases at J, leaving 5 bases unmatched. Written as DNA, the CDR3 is TGTGCCAGCAGCGCCTCCGGGAGGTACCAAGAGACCCAGTACTTC. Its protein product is CASSASGRYQETQYF. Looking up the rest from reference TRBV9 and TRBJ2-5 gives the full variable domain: DSGVTQTPKHLITATGQRVTLRCSPRSGDLSVYWYQQSLDQGLQFLIQYYNGEERAKGNILERFSAQQFPDLHSELNLSSLELGDSALYFCASSASGRYQETQYFGPGTRLLVL.

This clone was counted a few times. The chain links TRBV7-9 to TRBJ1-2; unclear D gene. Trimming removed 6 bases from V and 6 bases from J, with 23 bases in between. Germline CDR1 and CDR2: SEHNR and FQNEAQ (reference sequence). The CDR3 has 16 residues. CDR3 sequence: CASSPSRVAPADGYTF. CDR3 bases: TGTGCCAGCAGTCCCTCCCGCGTGGCCCCGGCGGATGGCTACACCTTC.

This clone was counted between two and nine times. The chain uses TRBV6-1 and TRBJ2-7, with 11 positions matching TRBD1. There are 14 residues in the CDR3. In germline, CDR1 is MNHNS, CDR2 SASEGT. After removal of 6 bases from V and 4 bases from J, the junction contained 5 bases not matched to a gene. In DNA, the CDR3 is TGTGCCAGCAGCGGGACAGGGGGGAGGTACGAGCAGTACTTC. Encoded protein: CASSGTGGRYEQYF.

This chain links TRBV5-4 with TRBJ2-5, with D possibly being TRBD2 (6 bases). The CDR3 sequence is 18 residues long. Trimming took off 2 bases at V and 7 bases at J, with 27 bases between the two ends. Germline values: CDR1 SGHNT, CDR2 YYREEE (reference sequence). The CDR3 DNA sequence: TGTGCCAGCAGCTTCCAAAATTTAGCGGAACCGAGAATTGGGACCCAGTACTTC. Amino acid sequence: CASSFQNLAEPRIGTQYF.

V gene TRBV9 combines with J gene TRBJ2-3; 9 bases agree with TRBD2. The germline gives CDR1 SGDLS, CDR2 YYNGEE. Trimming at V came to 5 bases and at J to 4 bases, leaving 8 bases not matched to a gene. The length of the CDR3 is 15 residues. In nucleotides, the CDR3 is TGTGCCAGCAGGGTTAGCGGGAGAGAGGCAGATACGCAGTATTTT. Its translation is CASRVSGREADTQYF.

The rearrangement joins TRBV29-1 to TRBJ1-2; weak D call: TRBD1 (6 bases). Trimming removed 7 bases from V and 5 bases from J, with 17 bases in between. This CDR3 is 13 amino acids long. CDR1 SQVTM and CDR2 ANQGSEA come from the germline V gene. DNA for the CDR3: TGCAGCGCAACGAATCCAACAGGGTATGGCTACACCTTC. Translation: CSATNPTGYGYTF.

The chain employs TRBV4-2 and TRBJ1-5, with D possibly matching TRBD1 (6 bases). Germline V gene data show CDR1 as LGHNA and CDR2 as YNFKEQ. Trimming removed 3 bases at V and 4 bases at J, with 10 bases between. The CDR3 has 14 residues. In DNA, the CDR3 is TGTGCCAGCAGCCACGGACAGCCAAATCAGCCCCAGCATTTT. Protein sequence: CASSHGQPNQPQHF.

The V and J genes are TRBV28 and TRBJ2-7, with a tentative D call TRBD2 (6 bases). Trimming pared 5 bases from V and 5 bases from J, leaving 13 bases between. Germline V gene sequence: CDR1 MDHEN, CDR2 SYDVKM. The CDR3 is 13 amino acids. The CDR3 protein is CASSPSGSDEQYF. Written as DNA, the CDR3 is TGTGCCAGCAGTCCGTCCGGGAGCGACGAGCAGTACTTC.

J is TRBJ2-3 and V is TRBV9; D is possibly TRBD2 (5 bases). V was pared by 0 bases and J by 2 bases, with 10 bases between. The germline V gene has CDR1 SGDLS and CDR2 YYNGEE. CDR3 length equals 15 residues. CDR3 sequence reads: CASSVEGSPTDTQYF. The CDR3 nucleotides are TGTGCCAGCAGCGTAGAAGGGAGTCCCACAGATACGCAGTATTTT. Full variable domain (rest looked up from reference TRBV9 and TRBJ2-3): DSGVTQTPKHLITATGQRVTLRCSPRSGDLSVYWYQQSLDQGLQFLIQYYNGEERAKGNILERFSAQQFPDLHSELNLSSLELGDSALYFCASSVEGSPTDTQYFGPGTRLTVL.

The CDR3 sequence: CASSLDLRSADTQYF. For the CDR3, the DNA is TGTGCCAGCAGCTTAGACCTACGGTCGGCAGATACGCAGTATTTT. The chain recombines TRBV7-9 with TRBJ2-3; D is uncertain. Per the germline V gene, CDR1 is SEHNR and CDR2 is FQNEAQ (reference sequence). The CDR3 has 15 residues. The V end was cut by 1 base, the J end by 4 bases, with 12 bases between.

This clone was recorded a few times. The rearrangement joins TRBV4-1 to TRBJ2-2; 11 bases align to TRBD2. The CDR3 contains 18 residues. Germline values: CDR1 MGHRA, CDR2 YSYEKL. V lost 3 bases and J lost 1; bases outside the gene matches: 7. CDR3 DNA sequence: TGCGCCAGCAGCCAGCCGATCGGGACTAGCGGGAACACCGGGGAGCTGTTTTTT. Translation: CASSQPIGTSGNTGELFF.

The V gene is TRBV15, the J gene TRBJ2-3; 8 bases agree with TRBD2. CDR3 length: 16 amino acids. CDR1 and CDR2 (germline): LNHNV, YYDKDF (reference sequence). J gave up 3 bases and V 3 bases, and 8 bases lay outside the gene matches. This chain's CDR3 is CATSRGAGGGTDTQYF. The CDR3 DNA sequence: TGTGCCACCAGCAGGGGGGCGGGAGGTGGGACAGATACGCAGTATTTT.

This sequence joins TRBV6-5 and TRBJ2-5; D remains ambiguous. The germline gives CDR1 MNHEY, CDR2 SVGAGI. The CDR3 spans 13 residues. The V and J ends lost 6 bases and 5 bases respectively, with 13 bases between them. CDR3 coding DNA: TGTGCCAGCAGAACGACTCTCCCGGAGACCCAGTACTTC. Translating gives CASRTTLPETQYF.

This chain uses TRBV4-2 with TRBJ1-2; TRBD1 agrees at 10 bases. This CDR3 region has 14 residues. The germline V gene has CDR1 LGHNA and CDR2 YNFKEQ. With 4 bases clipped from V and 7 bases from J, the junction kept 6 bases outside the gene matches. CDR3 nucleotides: TGTGCCAGCAGCCCGGACAGGGGGTGGGTTGGCTACACCTTC. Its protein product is CASSPDRGWVGYTF.

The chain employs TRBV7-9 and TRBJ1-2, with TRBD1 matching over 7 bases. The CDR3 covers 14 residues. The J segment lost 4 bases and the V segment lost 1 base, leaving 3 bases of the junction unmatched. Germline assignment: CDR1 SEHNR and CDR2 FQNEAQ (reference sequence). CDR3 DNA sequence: TGTGCCAGCAGCTTAGACCAGGGGGGCTATGGCTACACCTTC. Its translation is CASSLDQGGYGYTF. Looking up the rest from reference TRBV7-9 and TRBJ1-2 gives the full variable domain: DTGVSQNPRHKITKRGQNVTFRCDPISEHNRLYWYRQTLGQGPEFLTYFQNEAQLEKSRLLSDRFSAERPKGSFSTLEIQRTEQGDSAMYLCASSLDQGGYGYTFGSGTRLTVV.

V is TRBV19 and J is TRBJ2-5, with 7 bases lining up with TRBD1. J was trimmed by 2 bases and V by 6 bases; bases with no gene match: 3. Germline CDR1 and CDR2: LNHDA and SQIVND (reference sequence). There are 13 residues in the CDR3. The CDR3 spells CASRGRGQETQYF. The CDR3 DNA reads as TGTGCCAGTAGAGGCAGGGGGCAAGAGACCCAGTACTTC.

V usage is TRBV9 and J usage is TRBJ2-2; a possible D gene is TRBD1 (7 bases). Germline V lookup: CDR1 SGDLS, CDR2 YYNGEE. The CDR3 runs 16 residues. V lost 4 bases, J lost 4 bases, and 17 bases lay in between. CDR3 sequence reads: CASSPEGAASTGELFF. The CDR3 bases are TGTGCCAGCAGCCCGGAGGGGGCGGCTTCCACCGGGGAGCTGTTTTTT. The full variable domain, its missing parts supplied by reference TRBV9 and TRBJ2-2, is DSGVTQTPKHLITATGQRVTLRCSPRSGDLSVYWYQQSLDQGLQFLIQYYNGEERAKGNILERFSAQQFPDLHSELNLSSLELGDSALYFCASSPEGAASTGELFFGEGSRLTVL.

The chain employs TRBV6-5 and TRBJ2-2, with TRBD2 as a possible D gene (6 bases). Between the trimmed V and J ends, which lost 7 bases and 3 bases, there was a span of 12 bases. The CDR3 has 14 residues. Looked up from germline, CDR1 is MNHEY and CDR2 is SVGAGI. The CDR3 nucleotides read TGTGCCAGCAAGGTGATAGCGGACACCGGGGAGCTGTTTTTT. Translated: CASKVIADTGELFF.

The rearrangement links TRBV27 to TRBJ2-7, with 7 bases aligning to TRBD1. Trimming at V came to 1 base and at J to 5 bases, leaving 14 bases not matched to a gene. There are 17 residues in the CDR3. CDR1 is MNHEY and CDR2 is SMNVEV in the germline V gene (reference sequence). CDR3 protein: CASSLYSRQGQYDEQYF. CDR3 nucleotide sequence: TGTGCCAGCAGTTTATACTCAAGACAGGGACAGTACGACGAGCAGTACTTC.